Below are 4 T cell receptor beta chains sequenced from a single sample in a study of technical replicates of blood from a few donors. The protocol was immunoSEQ multiplex PCR, while the TCRdb copy is restricted to in-frame clones and leaves out a portion. The data contain approximately 90,000 clones, around 95% of them singletons. The sequenced material came from T cells isolated from PBMCs. Receptor source: a human donor in good health.

J is TRBJ2-2 and V is TRBV6-5; D ambiguous. Trimming took off 0 bases at V and 3 bases at J, with 11 bases between the two ends. Germline V lookup: CDR1 MNHEY, CDR2 SVGAGI. This CDR3 region has 16 residues. As DNA, the CDR3 is TGTGCCAGCAGTTACTCGGGTAGGAGATACACCGGGGAGCTGTTTTTT. This sequence encodes CASSYSGRRYTGELFF.

V usage is TRBV18 and J usage is TRBJ2-2; 13 nucleotides match TRBD2. The CDR3 consists of 15 residues. J gave up 10 bases and V 6 bases, and 8 bases lay outside the gene matches. Germline V CDR1 and CDR2: KGHSH, LQKENI. CDR3 sequence reads: CASSEGLAGRQELFF. CDR3 coding DNA: TGTGCCAGCTCGGAGGGACTAGCGGGAAGACAGGAGCTGTTTTTT.

The chain links TRBV30 to TRBJ1-4; 9 bases align to TRBD1. The CDR3 covers 14 residues. With V trimmed by 3 bases and J by 8 bases, 7 bases remained unmatched. From germline, CDR1 is GTSNPN and CDR2 SVGIG (reference sequence). The CDR3, as DNA: TGTGCCTGGAGGAGGACAGGGGACGGGGAAAAACTGTTTTTT. Protein product: CAWRRTGDGEKLFF.

The rearrangement joins TRBV19 to TRBJ1-2, with TRBD1 matching 7 bases. Germline CDR1 reads LNHDA; CDR2 reads SQIVND (reference sequence). The trim removed 1 base at V and 5 bases at J, leaving 7 bases unmatched. There are 15 residues in the CDR3. The CDR3 DNA reads TGTGCCAGTAGTATAGCCCCCCGGACAGGATATGGCTACACCTTC. Encoded protein: CASSIAPRTGYGYTF.